The sample holds a few counts of the clone carrying this T cell receptor (beta chain). Its antigen is still unknown. The trim removed 2 bases at V and 7 bases at J, leaving 10 bases unmatched. Germline V gives CDR1 SGHNT, CDR2 YENEEA. The CDR3 has 16 residues. Data came from immunoSEQ multiplex PCR; TCRdb stores just in-frame clones and leaves some out. The profile shows some 130,000 clones, roughly 90% of them singletons. This sample was taken from a study of T cell responses to AZD1222 COVID-19 vaccine. Study-wide background: Researchers grouped second doses given at about 4 or about 12 weeks into one pool. Study outcomes and limitations: Donors were largely white British and mainly female; clonal diversity was possibly underestimated.

The V call is TRBV11-3, the J call TRBJ2-2; 7 bases align to TRBD1. The receptor was derived from an adult in good health. This material consisted of peripheral blood, taken on day 0 of AZD1222 vaccination. The CDR3 DNA reads TGTGCCAGCAGCTTAAGTGGACAGGCACGAATCGGGGAGCTGTTTTTT. This sequence encodes CASSLSGQARIGELFF. The whole variable domain, remainder taken from reference TRBV11-3 and TRBJ2-2, is EAGVVQSPRYKIIEKKQPVAFWCNPISGHNTLYWYLQNLGQGPELLIRYENEEAVDDSQLPKDRFSAERLKGVDSTLKIQPAELGDSAVYLCASSLSGQARIGELFFGEGSRLTVL.